A selection of T cell receptor beta chains follows, all from one sample in a study of blood T cell repertoires in COVID-19. Generated by immunoSEQ multiplex PCR, the TCRdb table keeps only in-frame clones and is missing some. This sample has 250,000 to 300,000 clones; around 92% occur once, and the top ten carry roughly 1.8%. The sample consisted of PBMCs or T cells enriched from blood (not recorded which). These receptor sequences come from a woman aged 60-75 years who had recovered from COVID-19. CDR3s include the opening cysteine and the closing phenylalanine or tryptophan. A D gene is named only where the DNA matches it firmly. Clone size is shown for a subset of rows, as once, few, many or a class of expanded clone.

V gene	J gene	clone size	D gene	CDR3 protein	CDR3 DNA
TRBV18	TRBJ2-3	NA	NA	CASSFGQATDTQYF	TGTGCCAGCTCATTCGGACAAGCCACAGATACGCAGTATTTT
TRBV19	TRBJ2-1	NA	NA	CASAQGEQFF	TGTGCCAGCGCACAGGGAGAGCAGTTCTTC
TRBV7-9	TRBJ1-1	NA	NA	CASSSPGAMNTEAFF	TGTGCCAGCAGCTCACCAGGGGCAATGAACACTGAAGCTTTCTTT
TRBV28	TRBJ1-2	NA	TRBD1	CASRVGTVDGYTF	TGTGCCAGCAGAGTGGGGACAGTGGATGGCTACACCTTC
TRBV5-1	TRBJ1-2	NA	TRBD1	CASSLITGASGYTF	TGCGCCAGCAGCTTAATTACAGGGGCGTCTGGCTACACCTTC
TRBV4-1	TRBJ1-5	NA	NA	CASSQALLTGNQPQHF	TGCGCCAGCAGCCAAGCACTCCTGACAGGCAATCAGCCCCAGCATTTT
TRBV24-1	TRBJ2-7	NA	TRBD1	CATEGGSSYEQYF	TGTGCCACGGAAGGGGGCAGCTCCTACGAGCAGTACTTC
TRBV5-1	TRBJ2-1	NA	TRBD2	CASSLLAGNNEQFF	TGCGCCAGCAGCTTACTAGCGGGAAATAATGAGCAGTTCTTC
TRBV2	TRBJ2-7	NA	NA	CASKGGESYEQYF	TGTGCCAGCAAAGGGGGAGAATCCTACGAGCAGTACTTC
TRBV7-8	TRBJ1-5	NA	NA	CASSPLQISNQPQHF	TGTGCCAGCAGCCCTCTACAGATTAGCAATCAGCCCCAGCATTTT
TRBV7-9	TRBJ1-2	NA	NA	CASWGDNYGYTF	TGTGCCAGCTGGGGGGACAACTATGGCTACACCTTC
TRBV25-1	TRBJ1-2	NA	NA	CASSAQGYGYTF	TGTGCCAGCAGTGCCCAGGGCTATGGCTACACCTTC
TRBV28	TRBJ1-6	NA	NA	CASSPRGPGGNSPLHF	TGTGCCAGCAGTCCCCGGGGCCCCGGGGGAAATTCACCCCTCCACTTT
TRBV19	TRBJ1-4	NA	NA	CASSITGATNEKLFF	TGTGCCAGTAGTATAACGGGGGCAACTAATGAAAAACTGTTTTTT
TRBV5-4	TRBJ2-7	NA	TRBD1	CASSAGGWGRLYEQYF	TGTGCCAGCAGCGCAGGGGGCTGGGGCAGGTTATACGAGCAGTACTTC
TRBV13	TRBJ1-5	NA	NA	CASRKSGTRPGAQHF	TGTGCCAGCAGGAAAAGCGGGACAAGGCCTGGGGCCCAGCATTTT
TRBV3-1/TRBV3-2	TRBJ1-2	NA	NA	CASSPQWAPAYYTF	TGTGCCAGCAGCCCCCAGTGGGCACCAGCATACTACACCTTC
TRBV20-1	TRBJ2-7	NA	NA	CSVSSSYEQYF	TGCAGTGTATCCAGCTCCTACGAGCAGTACTTC
TRBV3-1/TRBV3-2	TRBJ1-6	NA	NA	CASSQGGLYNSPLHF	TGTGCCAGCAGCCAGGGGGGGCTGTATAATTCACCCCTCCACTTT
TRBV2	TRBJ1-2	NA	NA	CASRRDIQDGYTF	TGTGCCAGCAGACGGGACATTCAGGATGGCTACACCTTC
TRBV7-9	TRBJ2-3	NA	NA	CASSQEKTDTQYF	TGTGCCAGCAGCCAGGAAAAGACGGATACGCAGTATTTT
TRBV7-6	TRBJ2-1	NA	TRBD2	CASSSLWARQTSPLGEQFF	TGTGCCAGCAGCTCCCTGTGGGCGCGGCAGACTAGCCCCCTGGGTGAGCAGTTCTTC
TRBV2	TRBJ1-3	NA	TRBD1	CASSLQGTGNTIYF	TGTGCCAGCAGTTTACAGGGGACGGGAAACACCATATATTTT
TRBV5-5	TRBJ1-3	once	NA	CASSLWSQDSGNTIYF	TGTGCCAGCAGCTTGTGGTCGCAGGACTCTGGAAACACCATATATTTT
TRBV6-5	TRBJ2-2	NA	NA	CASSLQGGELFF	TGTGCCAGCAGTCTACAGGGAGGGGAGCTGTTTTTT
TRBV10-3	TRBJ1-1	NA	TRBD1	CAIRPGQGVTNTEAFF	TGTGCCATCAGGCCGGGACAGGGGGTTACGAACACTGAAGCTTTCTTT